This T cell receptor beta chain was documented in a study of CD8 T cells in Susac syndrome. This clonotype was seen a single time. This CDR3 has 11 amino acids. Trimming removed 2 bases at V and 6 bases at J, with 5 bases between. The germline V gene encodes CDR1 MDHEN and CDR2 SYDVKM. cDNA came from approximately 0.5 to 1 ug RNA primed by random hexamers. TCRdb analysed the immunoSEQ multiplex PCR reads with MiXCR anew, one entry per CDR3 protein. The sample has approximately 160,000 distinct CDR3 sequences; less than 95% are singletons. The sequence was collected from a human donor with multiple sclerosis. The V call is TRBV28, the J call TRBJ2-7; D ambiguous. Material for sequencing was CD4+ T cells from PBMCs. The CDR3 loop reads CASSLQFEQYF. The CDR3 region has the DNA TGTGCCAGCAGTTTACAGTTCGAGCAGTACTTC. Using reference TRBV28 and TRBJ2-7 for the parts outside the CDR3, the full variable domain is DVKVTQSSRYLVKRTGEKVFLECVQDMDHENMFWYRQDPGLGLRLIYFSYDVKMKEKGDIPEGYSVSREKKERFSLILESASTNQTSMYLCASSLQFEQYFGPGTRLTVT.